This T cell receptor (beta chain) was sequenced in a study of early T cells in non-severe SARS-CoV-2 infection. The wider study: Sequencing used unsorted whole-blood bulk RNA, so chains lack pairing.

Germline CDR1 and CDR2: SQVTM and ANQGSEA. The CDR3 consists of 15 residues. J was trimmed by 5 bases and V by 7 bases; bases with no gene match: 11. This clonotype ranks as medium-sized (0.01 to 0.1%). As part of library construction, unique molecular identifiers were attached to individual cDNA molecules. One entry per CDR3 protein, called by TCRdb with MiXCR from the 5' RACE reads. The data show more than 20,000 distinct CDR3 sequences, with 4.5% to 5.5% seen just once and around 11% held by the top ten. The clonotype was recovered from an adult who was a healthcare worker with PCR-confirmed SARS-CoV-2 infection or an uninfected control (not recorded which). The chain employs TRBV29-1 and TRBJ2-1; 10 nucleotides agree with TRBD2. Material for sequencing was whole blood. CDR3 coding DNA: TGCAGCGCCGGACCAGCGGGAGGGCCCGACAATGAGCAGTTCTTC. Its protein product is CSAGPAGGPDNEQFF.